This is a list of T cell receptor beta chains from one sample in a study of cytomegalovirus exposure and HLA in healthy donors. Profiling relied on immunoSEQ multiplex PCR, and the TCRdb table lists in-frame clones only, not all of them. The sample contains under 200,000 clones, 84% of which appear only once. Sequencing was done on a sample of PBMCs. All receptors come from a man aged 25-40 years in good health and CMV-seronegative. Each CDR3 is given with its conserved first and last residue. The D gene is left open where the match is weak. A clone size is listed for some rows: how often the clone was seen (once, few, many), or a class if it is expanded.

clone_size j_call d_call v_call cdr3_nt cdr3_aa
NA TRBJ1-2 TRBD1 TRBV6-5 TGTGCCAGCAGTTCCCGAACAGGGGCGGAGGGCTACACCTTC CASSSRTGAEGYTF
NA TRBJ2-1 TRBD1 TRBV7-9 TGTGCCAGCAGCTTTTTGTGGGACAGAGACTACAATGAGCAGTTCTTC CASSFLWDRDYNEQFF
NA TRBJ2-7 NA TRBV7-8 TGTGCCAGCAGCTTAGTGGCGGGACCCATGGCCTACGAGCAGTACTTC CASSLVAGPMAYEQYF
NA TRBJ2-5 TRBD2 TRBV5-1 TGCGCCAGCAGCTCTCCTAGCGGGGCTCACCAAGAGACCCAGTACTTC CASSSPSGAHQETQYF
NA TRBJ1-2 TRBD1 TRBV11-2 TGTGCCAGCAGCCCTGACGGGACAGGCGACCTCTATGGCTACACCTTC CASSPDGTGDLYGYTF
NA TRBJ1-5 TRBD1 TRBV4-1 TGCGCCAGCAGCCCACACGGACAGGGCGAAAATCAGCCCCAGCATTTT CASSPHGQGENQPQHF
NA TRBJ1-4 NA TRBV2 TGTGCCAGCAGTGAGCAGGGGCAAAATGAAAAACTGTTTTTT CASSEQGQNEKLFF
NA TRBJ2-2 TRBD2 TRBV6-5 TGTGCCAGCAGTTACGTGACTAGCTACACCGGGGAGCTGTTTTTT CASSYVTSYTGELFF
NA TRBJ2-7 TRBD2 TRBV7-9 TGTGCCAGCAGTCACCCCAGCGGGAAGGCCTACGAGCAGTACTTC CASSHPSGKAYEQYF
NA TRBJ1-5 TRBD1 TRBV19 TGTGCCAGTAGTATAGCAGGGGGAAGAAATCAGCCCCAGCATTTT CASSIAGGRNQPQHF
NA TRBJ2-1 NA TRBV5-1 TGCGCCAGCAGCTTGGGACAGGCCAGAGGGGATGAGCAGTTCTTC CASSLGQARGDEQFF
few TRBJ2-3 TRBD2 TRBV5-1 TGCGCCAGCAGCTTGGGGGTGGGAGCGGGAAGCACAGATACGCAGTATTTT CASSLGVGAGSTDTQYF
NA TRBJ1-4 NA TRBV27 TGTGCCAGCAGTTTATTTTTGGGGGCGGATGAAAAACTGTTTTTT CASSLFLGADEKLFF
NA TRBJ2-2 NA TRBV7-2 TGTGCCAGCAGCTTTAGACGGAAACTAGCAGGCACCGGGGAGCTGTTTTTT CASSFRRKLAGTGELFF
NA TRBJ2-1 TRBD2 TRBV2 TGTGCCAGCAGTTCTCGGAGCGGGAGGGCCCTCAATGAGCAGTTCTTC CASSSRSGRALNEQFF
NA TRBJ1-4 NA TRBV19 TGTGCCAGTAAATTGTCCAGATATGAAAAACTGTTTTTT CASKLSRYEKLFF
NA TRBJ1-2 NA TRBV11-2 TGTGCCAGCAGCTTAGATGCGGGCAGGAATGGCTACACCTTC CASSLDAGRNGYTF
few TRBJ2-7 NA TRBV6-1 TGTGCCAGCAGTGAAGGGGGGCGAGCCGAGCAGTACTTC CASSEGGRAEQYF
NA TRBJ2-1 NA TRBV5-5 TGTGCCAGCAGATATGGTTGGAATGGGCTCTACAATGAGCAGTTCTTC CASRYGWNGLYNEQFF
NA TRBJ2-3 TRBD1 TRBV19 TGTGCCAGCAGGACAGGGTACAGCACAGATACGCAGTATTTT CASRTGYSTDTQYF
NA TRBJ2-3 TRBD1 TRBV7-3 TGTGCCAGCAGCGCCTCGGCGGGACAGGGCCCAGATACGCAGTATTTT CASSASAGQGPDTQYF
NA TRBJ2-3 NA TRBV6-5 TGTGCCAGCAGTTACGGGGGGGCTGGCACAGATACGCAGTATTTT CASSYGGAGTDTQYF
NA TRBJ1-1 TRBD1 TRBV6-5 TGTGCCAGCAGTTACGAGGGGGCGGGAGCTTTCTTT CASSYEGAGAFF
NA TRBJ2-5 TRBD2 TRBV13 TGTGCCAGCAGCTTAGACCGGGGAGGGGAGACCCAGTACTTC CASSLDRGGETQYF
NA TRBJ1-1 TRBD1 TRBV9 TGTGCCAGCAGCGTAGGACAGGGGGAAGGTATGGACACTGAAGCTTTCTTT CASSVGQGEGMDTEAFF
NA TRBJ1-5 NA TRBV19 TGTGCCAGTAGTCCAGGGGGCAATCAGCCCCAGCATTTT CASSPGGNQPQHF
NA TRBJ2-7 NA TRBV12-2 TGTGCAAGTCGCTTAGACAGCGGGATACGGAAGGTTTTCACCTACGAGCAGTACTTC CASRLDSGIRKVFTYEQYF
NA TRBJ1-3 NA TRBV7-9 TGTGCCAGCAGCTTAGATCATGGAAACACCATATATTTT CASSLDHGNTIYF